This T cell receptor (beta chain) was sequenced for a study of blood T cell repertoires in COVID-19. Study-wide background: Sites across the United States, Italy and Spain contributed samples from acute and convalescent COVID-19. T cells, B-cell-depleted T cells, or PBMCs supplied cDNA or gDNA.

In the original analysis: Estimation of nucleated cell counts was performed using reference gene primer amplification. Here immunoSEQ multiplex PCR was the method, and the copy in TCRdb shows in-frame clones only, minus some. Clone size and V and J calls were adopted from that table, with D and trimming inferred from the DNA. Counted here are 60,000 to 75,000 clones, over 70% occurring once; the ten biggest clones make up 6% to 6.5%. The sequenced sample consisted of peripheral blood. The receptor's source is a human donor in a cohort sampled during active COVID-19.

Here the CDR3 reads CASSTRQGPNIQYF. The CDR3 DNA follows: TGCGCCAGCAGCACCCGACAGGGCCCAAACATTCAGTACTTC. The chain links TRBV5-1 to TRBJ2-4, with 7 bases that match TRBD1. The CDR3 loop spans 14 amino acids. Unmatched junction bases numbered 7, after V lost 4 bases and J lost 6 bases. Germline loops: CDR1 SGHRS, CDR2 YFSETQ.